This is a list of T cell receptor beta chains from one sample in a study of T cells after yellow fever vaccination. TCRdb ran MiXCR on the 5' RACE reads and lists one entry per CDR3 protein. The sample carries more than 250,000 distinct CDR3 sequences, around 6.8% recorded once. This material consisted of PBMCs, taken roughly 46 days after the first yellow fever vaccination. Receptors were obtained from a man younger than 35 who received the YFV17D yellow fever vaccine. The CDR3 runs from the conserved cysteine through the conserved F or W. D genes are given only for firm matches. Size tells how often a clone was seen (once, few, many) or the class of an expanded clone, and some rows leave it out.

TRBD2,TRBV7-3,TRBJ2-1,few,CASSFFGGANNEQFF,TGTGCCAGCAGCTTTTTCGGGGGGGCTAACAATGAGCAGTTCTTC
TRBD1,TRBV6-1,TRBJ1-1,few,CASSGDRGQTEAFF,TGTGCCAGCAGTGGGGACAGGGGGCAAACTGAAGCTTTCTTT
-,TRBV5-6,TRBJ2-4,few,CASSQTEGAGDIQYF,TGTGCCAGCAGCCAAACGGAGGGGGCAGGGGACATTCAGTACTTC
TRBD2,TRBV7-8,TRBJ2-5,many,CASSLRRLADKETQYF,TGTGCCAGCAGCTTGCGTAGGCTAGCGGATAAAGAGACCCAGTACTTC
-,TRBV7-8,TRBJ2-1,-,CASSLFVTYNEQFF,TGTGCCAGCAGCCTCTTTGTTACCTACAATGAGCAGTTCTTC
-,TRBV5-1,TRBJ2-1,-,CASRLSGGYEQFF,TGCGCCAGCAGATTATCAGGCGGGTATGAGCAGTTCTTC
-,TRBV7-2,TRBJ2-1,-,CASSSSFAGHEQFF,TGTGCCAGCAGCTCTAGCTTCGCGGGCCATGAGCAGTTCTTC
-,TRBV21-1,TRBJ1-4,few,CASSKDSRDIRWFF,TGTGCCAGCAGCAAAGATTCCCGGGACATCAGATGGTTTTTT
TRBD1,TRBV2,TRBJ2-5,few,CASSQDRGQETQYF,TGTGCCAGCAGTCAGGACAGGGGACAAGAGACCCAGTACTTC
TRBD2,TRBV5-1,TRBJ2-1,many,CASSLRLASNEQFF,TGCGCCAGCAGCCTCCGACTAGCGAGCAATGAGCAGTTCTTC
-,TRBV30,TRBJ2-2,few,CAWRPKVAGGRELFF,TGTGCCTGGAGACCCAAGGTTGCAGGGGGGCGGGAGCTGTTTTTT
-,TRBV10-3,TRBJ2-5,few,CAISESSRQETQYF,TGTGCCATCAGTGAGTCGTCAAGGCAGGAGACCCAGTACTTC
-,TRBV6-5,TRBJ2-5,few,CASRYRTGVLAGTQYF,TGTGCCAGCAGATATCGGACAGGCGTTTTAGCGGGGACCCAGTACTTC
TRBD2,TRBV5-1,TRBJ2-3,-,CASSFPRETSGGITADTQYF,TGCGCCAGCAGCTTTCCTCGGGAGACTAGCGGGGGGATTACAGCTGATACGCAGTATTTT
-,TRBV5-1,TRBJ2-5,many,CASSLGARNQETQYF,TGCGCCAGCAGCTTGGGTGCTAGGAACCAAGAGACCCAGTACTTC
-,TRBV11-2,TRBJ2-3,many,CASTWALDTQYF,TGTGCCAGCACATGGGCCTTGGATACGCAGTATTTT